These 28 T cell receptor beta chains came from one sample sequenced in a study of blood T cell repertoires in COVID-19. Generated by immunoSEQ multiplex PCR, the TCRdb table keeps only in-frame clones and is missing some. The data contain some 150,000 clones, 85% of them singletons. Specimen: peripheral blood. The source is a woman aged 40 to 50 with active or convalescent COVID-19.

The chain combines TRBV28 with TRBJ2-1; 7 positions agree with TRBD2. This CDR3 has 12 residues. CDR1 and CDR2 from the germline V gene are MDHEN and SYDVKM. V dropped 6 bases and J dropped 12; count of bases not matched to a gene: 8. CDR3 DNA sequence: TGTGCCAGCAGCCTTAGCGGGTCTCGGCAGTTCTTC. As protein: CASSLSGSRQFF. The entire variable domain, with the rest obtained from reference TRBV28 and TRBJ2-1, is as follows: DVKVTQSSRYLVKRTGEKVFLECVQDMDHENMFWYRQDPGLGLRLIYFSYDVKMKEKGDIPEGYSVSREKKERFSLILESASTNQTSMYLCASSLSGSRQFFGPGTRLTVL.

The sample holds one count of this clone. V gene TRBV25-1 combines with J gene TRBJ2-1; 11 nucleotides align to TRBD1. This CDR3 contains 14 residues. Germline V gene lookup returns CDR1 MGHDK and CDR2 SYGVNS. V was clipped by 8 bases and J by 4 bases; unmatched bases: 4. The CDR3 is CASGDRGKYNEQFF. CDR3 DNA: TGTGCCAGCGGGGACAGGGGGAAATACAATGAGCAGTTCTTC.

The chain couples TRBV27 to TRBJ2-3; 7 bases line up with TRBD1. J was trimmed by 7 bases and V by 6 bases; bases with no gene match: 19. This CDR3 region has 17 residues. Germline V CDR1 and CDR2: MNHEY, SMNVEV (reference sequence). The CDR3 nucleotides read TGTGCCAGCAGACACTTCTCTGGGACAGCGAAGAGGAATACGCAGTATTTT. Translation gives CASRHFSGTAKRNTQYF.

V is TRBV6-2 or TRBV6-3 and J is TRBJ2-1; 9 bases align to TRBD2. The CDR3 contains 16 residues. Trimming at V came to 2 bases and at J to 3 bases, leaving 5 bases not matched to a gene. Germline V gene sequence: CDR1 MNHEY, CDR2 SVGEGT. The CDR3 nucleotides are TGTGCCAGCAGTTACGACGGCGGGAGGGGCTACAATGAGCAGTTCTTC. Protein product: CASSYDGGRGYNEQFF.

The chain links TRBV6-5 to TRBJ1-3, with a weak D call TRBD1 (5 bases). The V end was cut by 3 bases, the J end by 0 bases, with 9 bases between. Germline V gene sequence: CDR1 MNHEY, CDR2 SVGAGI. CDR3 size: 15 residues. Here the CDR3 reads CASSYRQSSGNTIYF. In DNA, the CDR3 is TGTGCCAGCAGTTATCGACAGAGCTCTGGAAACACCATATATTTT.

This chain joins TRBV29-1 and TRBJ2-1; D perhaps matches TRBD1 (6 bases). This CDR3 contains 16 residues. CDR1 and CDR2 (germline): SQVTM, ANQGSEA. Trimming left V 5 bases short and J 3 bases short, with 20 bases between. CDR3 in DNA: TGCAGCGTTCACCATACCCAGGGGACCGTCTACAATGAGCAGTTCTTC. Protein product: CSVHHTQGTVYNEQFF.

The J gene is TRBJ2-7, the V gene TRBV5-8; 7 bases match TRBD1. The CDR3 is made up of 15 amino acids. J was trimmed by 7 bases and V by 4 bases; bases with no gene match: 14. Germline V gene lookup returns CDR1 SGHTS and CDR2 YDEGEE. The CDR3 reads CASSAGQAGRREQYF. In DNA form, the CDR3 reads TGTGCCAGCAGCGCTGGACAGGCCGGACGACGAGAGCAGTACTTC.

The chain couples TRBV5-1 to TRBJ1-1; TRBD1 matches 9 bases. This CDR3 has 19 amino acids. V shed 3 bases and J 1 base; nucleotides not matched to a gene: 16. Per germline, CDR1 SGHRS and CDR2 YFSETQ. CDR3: CASSSRPLTGGIRNTEAFF. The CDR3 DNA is TGCGCCAGCAGCTCCCGACCTTTAACAGGGGGCATAAGGAACACTGAAGCTTTCTTT. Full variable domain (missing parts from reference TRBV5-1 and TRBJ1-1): KAGVTQTPRYLIKTRGQQVTLSCSPISGHRSVSWYQQTPGQGLQFLFEYFSETQRNKGNFPGRFSGRQFSNSRSEMNVSTLELGDSALYLCASSSRPLTGGIRNTEAFFGQGTRLTVV.

CDR3 protein: CASSPRQGKTGELFF. CDR3 nucleotide sequence: TGTGCCAGCAGCCCTCGACAGGGGAAAACCGGGGAGCTGTTTTTT. The chain carries TRBV9 and TRBJ2-2, with 8 bases fitting TRBD1. The germline gives CDR1 SGDLS, CDR2 YYNGEE. The CDR3 runs 15 residues. J gave up 5 bases and V 4 bases, and 7 bases lay outside the gene matches. Full variable domain (missing parts from reference TRBV9 and TRBJ2-2): DSGVTQTPKHLITATGQRVTLRCSPRSGDLSVYWYQQSLDQGLQFLIQYYNGEERAKGNILERFSAQQFPDLHSELNLSSLELGDSALYFCASSPRQGKTGELFFGEGSRLTVL.

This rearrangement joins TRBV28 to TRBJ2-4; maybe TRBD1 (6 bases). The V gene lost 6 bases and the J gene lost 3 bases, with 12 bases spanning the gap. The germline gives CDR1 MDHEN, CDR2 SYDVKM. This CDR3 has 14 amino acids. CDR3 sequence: CASSQQGVKNIQYF. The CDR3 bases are TGTGCCAGCAGCCAACAGGGTGTCAAAAACATTCAGTACTTC.

CDR3 nucleotides: TGTGCCAGCAGTTTAGGCGGGAACACTGAAGCTTTCTTT. This sequence encodes CASSLGGNTEAFF. The J gene is TRBJ1-1, the V gene TRBV28; the D is unclear. There are 13 residues in the CDR3. The germline V gene encodes CDR1 MDHEN and CDR2 SYDVKM. V was shortened by 2 bases and J by 1 base, with 5 bases between the two germline ends.

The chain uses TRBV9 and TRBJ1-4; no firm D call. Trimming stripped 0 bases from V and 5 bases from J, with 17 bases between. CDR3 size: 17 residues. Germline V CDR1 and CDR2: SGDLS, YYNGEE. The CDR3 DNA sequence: TGTGCCAGCAGCGTAGAAGGCTCATTGGGCACAAATGAAAAACTGTTTTTT. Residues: CASSVEGSLGTNEKLFF.

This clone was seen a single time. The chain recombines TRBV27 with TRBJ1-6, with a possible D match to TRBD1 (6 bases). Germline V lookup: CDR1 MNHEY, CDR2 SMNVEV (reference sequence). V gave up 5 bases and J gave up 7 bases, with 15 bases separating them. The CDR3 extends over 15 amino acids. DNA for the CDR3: TGTGCCAGCAGTCCGGCCGGGACACAAAATTCACCCCTCCACTTT. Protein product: CASSPAGTQNSPLHF.

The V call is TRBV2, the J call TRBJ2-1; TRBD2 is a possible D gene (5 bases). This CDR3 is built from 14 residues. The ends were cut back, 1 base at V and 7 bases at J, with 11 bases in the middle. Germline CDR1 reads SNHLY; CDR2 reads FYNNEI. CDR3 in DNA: TGTGCCAGCAGTGAAGGACCATCGGGAAATGAGCAGTTCTTC. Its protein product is CASSEGPSGNEQFF.

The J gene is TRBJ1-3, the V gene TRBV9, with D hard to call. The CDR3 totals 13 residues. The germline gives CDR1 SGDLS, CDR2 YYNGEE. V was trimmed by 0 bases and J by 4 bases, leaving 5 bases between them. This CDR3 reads CASSVGGGNTIYF. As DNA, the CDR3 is TGTGCCAGCAGCGTAGGAGGGGGAAACACCATATATTTT. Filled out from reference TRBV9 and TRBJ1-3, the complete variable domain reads DSGVTQTPKHLITATGQRVTLRCSPRSGDLSVYWYQQSLDQGLQFLIQYYNGEERAKGNILERFSAQQFPDLHSELNLSSLELGDSALYFCASSVGGGNTIYFGEGSWLTVV.

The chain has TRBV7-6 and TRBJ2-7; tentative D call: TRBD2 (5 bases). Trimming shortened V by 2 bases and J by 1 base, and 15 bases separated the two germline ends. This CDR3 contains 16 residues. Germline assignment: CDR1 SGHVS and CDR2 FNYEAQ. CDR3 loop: CASSLSSASGSYEQYF. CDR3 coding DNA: TGTGCCAGCAGCTTAAGCTCGGCCAGCGGATCCTACGAGCAGTACTTC.

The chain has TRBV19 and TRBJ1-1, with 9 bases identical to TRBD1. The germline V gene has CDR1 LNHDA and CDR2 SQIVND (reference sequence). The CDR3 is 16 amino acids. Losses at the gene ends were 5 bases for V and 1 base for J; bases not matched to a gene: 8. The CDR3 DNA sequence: TGTGCCAGTAGTCTCAGGCCGGGACAGGGGAACACTGAAGCTTTCTTT. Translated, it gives CASSLRPGQGNTEAFF. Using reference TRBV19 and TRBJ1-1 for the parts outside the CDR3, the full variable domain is DGGITQSPKYLFRKEGQNVTLSCEQNLNHDAMYWYRQDPGQGLRLIYYSQIVNDFQKGDIAEGYSVSREKKESFPLTVTSAQKNPTAFYLCASSLRPGQGNTEAFFGQGTRLTVV.

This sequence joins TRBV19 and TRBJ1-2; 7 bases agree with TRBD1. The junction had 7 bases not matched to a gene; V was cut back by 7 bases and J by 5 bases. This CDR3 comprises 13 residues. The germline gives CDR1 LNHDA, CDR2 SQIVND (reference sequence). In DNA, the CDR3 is TGTGCCAGTACTGAGGACAGGTCATATGGCTACACCTTC. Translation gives CASTEDRSYGYTF. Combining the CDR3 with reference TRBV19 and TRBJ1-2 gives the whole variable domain DGGITQSPKYLFRKEGQNVTLSCEQNLNHDAMYWYRQDPGQGLRLIYYSQIVNDFQKGDIAEGYSVSREKKESFPLTVTSAQKNPTAFYLCASTEDRSYGYTFGSGTRLTVV.

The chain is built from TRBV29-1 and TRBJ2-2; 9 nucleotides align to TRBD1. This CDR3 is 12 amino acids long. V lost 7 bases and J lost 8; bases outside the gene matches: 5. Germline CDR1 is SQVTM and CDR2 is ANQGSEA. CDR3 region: CSAGTGYGELFF. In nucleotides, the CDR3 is TGCAGCGCCGGGACAGGGTATGGGGAGCTGTTTTTT.

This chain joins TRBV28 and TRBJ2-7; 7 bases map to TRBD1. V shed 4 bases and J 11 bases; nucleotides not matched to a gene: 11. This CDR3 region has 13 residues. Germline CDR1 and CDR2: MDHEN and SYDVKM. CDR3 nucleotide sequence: TGTGCCAGCAGTTGGGGACAGCTGAACTTTGAGTACTTC. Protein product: CASSWGQLNFEYF. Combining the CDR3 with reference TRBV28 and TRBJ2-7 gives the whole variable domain DVKVTQSSRYLVKRTGEKVFLECVQDMDHENMFWYRQDPGLGLRLIYFSYDVKMKEKGDIPEGYSVSREKKERFSLILESASTNQTSMYLCASSWGQLNFEYFGPGTRLTVT.

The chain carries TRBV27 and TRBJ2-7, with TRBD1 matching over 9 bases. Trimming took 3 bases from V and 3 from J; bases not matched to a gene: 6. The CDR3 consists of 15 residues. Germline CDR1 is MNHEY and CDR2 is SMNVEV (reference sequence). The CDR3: CASSFVGQGNYEQYF. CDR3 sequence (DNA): TGTGCCAGCAGTTTCGTGGGACAGGGCAACTACGAGCAGTACTTC.

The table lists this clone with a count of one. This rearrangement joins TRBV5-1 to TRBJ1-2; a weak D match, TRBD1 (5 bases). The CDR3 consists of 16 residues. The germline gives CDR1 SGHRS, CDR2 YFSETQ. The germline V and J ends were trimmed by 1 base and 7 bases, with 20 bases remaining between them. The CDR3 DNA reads TGCGCCAGCAGCTTGTTGGATGAGGGGAGGGGCGGTGGCTACACCTTC. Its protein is CASSLLDEGRGGGYTF.

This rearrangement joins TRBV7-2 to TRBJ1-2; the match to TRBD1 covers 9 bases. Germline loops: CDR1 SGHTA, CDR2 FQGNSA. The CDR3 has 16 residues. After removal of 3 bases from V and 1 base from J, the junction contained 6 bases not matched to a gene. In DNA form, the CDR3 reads TGTGCCAGCAGCTTCACAGGGGGCAGGGATAACTATGGCTACACCTTC. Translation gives CASSFTGGRDNYGYTF.

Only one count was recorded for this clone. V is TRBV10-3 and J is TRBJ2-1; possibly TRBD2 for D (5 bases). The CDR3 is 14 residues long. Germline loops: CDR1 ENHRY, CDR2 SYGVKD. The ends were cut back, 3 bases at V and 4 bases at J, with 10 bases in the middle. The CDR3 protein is CAISDGRGYNEQFF. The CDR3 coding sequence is TGTGCCATCAGTGATGGTCGAGGGTACAATGAGCAGTTCTTC.

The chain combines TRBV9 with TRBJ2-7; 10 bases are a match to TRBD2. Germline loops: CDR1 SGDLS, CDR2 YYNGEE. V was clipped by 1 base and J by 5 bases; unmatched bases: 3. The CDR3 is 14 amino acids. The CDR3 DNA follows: TGTGCCAGCAGCGTAAGCGGGAGGGCCGACGAGCAGTACTTC. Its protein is CASSVSGRADEQYF.

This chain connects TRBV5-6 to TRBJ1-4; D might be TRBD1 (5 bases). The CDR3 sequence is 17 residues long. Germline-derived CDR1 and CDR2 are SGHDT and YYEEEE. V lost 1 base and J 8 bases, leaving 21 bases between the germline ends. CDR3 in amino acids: CASSLPSLGGGKEKLFF. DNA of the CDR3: TGTGCCAGCAGCTTGCCCTCCCTTGGGGGAGGAAAAGAAAAACTGTTTTTT.

This CDR3 is CASTYNRGRESPLHF. CDR3 nucleotide sequence: TGTGCCAGCACCTACAACAGGGGGCGGGAATCACCCCTCCACTTT. V and J are TRBV7-2 and TRBJ1-6, with 9 bases matching TRBD1. Germline trimming cut 7 bases from V and 10 bases from J; bases unmatched to any gene: 11. This CDR3 is built from 15 residues. In germline, CDR1 is SGHTA, CDR2 FQGNSA.

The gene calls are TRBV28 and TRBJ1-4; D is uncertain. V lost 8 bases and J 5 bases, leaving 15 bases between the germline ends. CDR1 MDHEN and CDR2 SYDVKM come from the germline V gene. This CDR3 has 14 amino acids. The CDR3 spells CASSPAGVNEKLFF. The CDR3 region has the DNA TGTGCCAGCTCTCCCGCCGGGGTAAATGAAAAACTGTTTTTT.